This T cell receptor (beta chain) was profiled in a study of T cell responses to AZD1222 COVID-19 vaccine. Study information: Second-dose timings of about 4 or about 12 weeks were pooled. Points from the study as a whole: Repertoire sampling was restricted to post-peak T cell response timepoints. Of the AZD1222 recipients, only 5 to 7 were seropositive at baseline. Spike-specific TCR repertoires showed rising breadth and depth after two AZD1222 doses.

The data were produced by immunoSEQ multiplex PCR, yet TCRdb's version contains in-frame clones alone and is incomplete. The top ten clones hold roughly 7% of a sample with fewer than 130,000 clones, under 95% of them seen once. Germline V lookup: CDR1 SGHAT, CDR2 FQNNGV. The CDR3 spans 15 residues. Trimming stripped 1 base from V and 10 bases from J, with 17 bases between. About this clone itself: Its matching antigen is unknown.

The specimen was peripheral blood, collected on day 0 of AZD1222 vaccination. The clonotype was recovered from an adult in good health. The chain is built from TRBV11-2 and TRBJ1-5; possibly TRBD1 for D (6 bases). CDR3 protein: CASSLVSGAGSPQHF. CDR3 sequence (DNA): TGTGCCAGCAGCTTAGTATCGGGGGCCGGGTCTCCCCAGCATTTT.